This T cell receptor beta chain was observed in a study of CD8+CD57+ T cells in acquired aplastic anemia. This clonotype turned up a few times. At one end the junction does not follow the germline gene, possibly because of a read error. Investigators profiled TCR beta VDJ and CDR3 from genomic DNA template. TCRdb reprocessed the reads with MiXCR, giving one entry per CDR3 protein. In the table there are a few hundred thousand distinct CDR3 sequences, roughly 68% of which are singletons. Germline lookup yields CDR1 SGHTA and CDR2 FQGNSA. The length of the CDR3 is 14 residues. The specimen sequenced was sorted CD4+, CD8+, or CD8+CD57+ T cells (not recorded which) from PBMCs. The chain has TRBV7-2 and TRBJ2-5; the D call may be TRBD1 or TRBD2 (5 bases each). This sequence originates from a human donor in good health, serving as a control. CDR3 in amino acids: CASSQDTGGETQYF. The DNA of the CDR3 is TGCGCCAGCAGCCAAGATACAGGAGGAGAGACCCAGTATTTC.